Listed below are T cell receptor beta chains from one sample, sequenced in a study of blood T cell repertoires in COVID-19. Some clones are missing from TCRdb's copy, which holds only in-frame ones; the method was immunoSEQ multiplex PCR. The sample has about 230,000 clones, around 84% seen once. Source material: peripheral blood. Every receptor here comes from a man aged 45-65 years with COVID-19, enrolled during active disease. Both conserved end residues are part of each CDR3. D genes are given only for firm matches. Where a row states a size, it is once, few, many or the class of an expanded clone; other rows omit it.

d_call: .; clone_size: .; v_call: TRBV6-5; cdr3_length: 14; j_call: TRBJ1-1; cdr3_aa: CASGQLPGNTEAFF; cdr3_nt: TGTGCCAGTGGACAGCTCCCCGGGAACACTGAAGCTTTCTTT
d_call: .; clone_size: .; v_call: TRBV5-1; cdr3_length: 13; j_call: TRBJ1-3; cdr3_aa: CASSPRGGNTIYF; cdr3_nt: TGCGCCAGCAGCCCCAGAGGGGGAAACACCATATATTTT
d_call: .; clone_size: .; v_call: TRBV9; cdr3_length: 14; j_call: TRBJ2-7; cdr3_aa: CASSVGGDDYEQYF; cdr3_nt: TGTGCCAGCAGCGTAGGGGGGGACGACTACGAGCAGTACTTC
d_call: .; clone_size: .; v_call: TRBV7-3; cdr3_length: 13; j_call: TRBJ1-1; cdr3_aa: CASSLQGNTEAFF; cdr3_nt: TGTGCCAGCAGCTTACAGGGAAACACTGAAGCTTTCTTT
d_call: TRBD1; clone_size: .; v_call: TRBV6-1; cdr3_length: 15; j_call: TRBJ2-7; cdr3_aa: CASSEGTGGTYEQYF; cdr3_nt: TGTGCCAGCAGTGAGGGGACAGGGGGAACCTACGAGCAGTACTTC
d_call: TRBD1; clone_size: .; v_call: TRBV19; cdr3_length: 18; j_call: TRBJ2-2; cdr3_aa: CASSSLGDRGRWTGELFF; cdr3_nt: TGTGCCAGTAGCAGCCTTGGGGACAGGGGGCGTTGGACCGGGGAGCTGTTTTTT
d_call: .; clone_size: .; v_call: TRBV3-1/TRBV3-2; cdr3_length: 14; j_call: TRBJ1-2; cdr3_aa: CASSGRGTDYGYTF; cdr3_nt: TGTGCCAGCAGCGGGAGGGGGACGGACTATGGCTACACCTTC
d_call: TRBD1; clone_size: .; v_call: TRBV6-6; cdr3_length: 16; j_call: TRBJ2-7; cdr3_aa: CASSYSGQGAAYEQYF; cdr3_nt: TGTGCCAGCAGTTACTCTGGACAGGGGGCAGCCTACGAGCAGTACTTC
d_call: TRBD2; clone_size: .; v_call: TRBV27; cdr3_length: 16; j_call: TRBJ2-4; cdr3_aa: CASSSRTAGGKNIQYF; cdr3_nt: TGTGCCAGCAGTTCCCGGACGGCGGGGGGCAAAAACATTCAGTACTTC
d_call: .; clone_size: .; v_call: TRBV29-1; cdr3_length: 12; j_call: TRBJ2-5; cdr3_aa: CSVELQQETQYF; cdr3_nt: TGCAGCGTTGAATTACAACAAGAGACCCAGTACTTC
d_call: TRBD2; clone_size: .; v_call: TRBV10-3; cdr3_length: 20; j_call: TRBJ2-1; cdr3_aa: CAISEQLAGGLPSSYNEQFF; cdr3_nt: TGTGCCATCAGTGAGCAACTAGCGGGGGGCCTACCTAGCTCCTACAATGAGCAGTTCTTC
d_call: .; clone_size: .; v_call: TRBV6-5; cdr3_length: 15; j_call: TRBJ1-1; cdr3_aa: CASSYLLGEGPEAFF; cdr3_nt: TGTGCCAGCAGTTACCTGCTGGGAGAGGGCCCTGAAGCTTTCTTT
d_call: TRBD2; clone_size: .; v_call: TRBV27; cdr3_length: 13; j_call: TRBJ2-2; cdr3_aa: CASSFGGFGELFF; cdr3_nt: TGTGCCAGCAGTTTCGGGGGGTTCGGGGAGCTGTTTTTT
d_call: .; clone_size: .; v_call: TRBV7-9; cdr3_length: 14; j_call: TRBJ1-5; cdr3_aa: CASSFGGNNQPQHF; cdr3_nt: TGTGCCAGCAGCTTTGGGGGGAACAATCAGCCCCAGCATTTT
d_call: TRBD2; clone_size: .; v_call: TRBV9; cdr3_length: 15; j_call: TRBJ2-3; cdr3_aa: CASSQRGRHTDTQYF; cdr3_nt: TGTGCCAGCAGCCAGCGGGGGAGACACACAGATACGCAGTATTTT
d_call: .; clone_size: .; v_call: TRBV7-8; cdr3_length: 13; j_call: TRBJ2-7; cdr3_aa: CASSLAETYEQYF; cdr3_nt: TGTGCCAGCAGCTTAGCAGAGACTTACGAGCAGTACTTC
d_call: .; clone_size: .; v_call: TRBV10-2; cdr3_length: 12; j_call: TRBJ1-1; cdr3_aa: CASSTVNTEAFF; cdr3_nt: TGCGCCAGCAGTACAGTGAACACTGAAGCTTTCTTT
d_call: .; clone_size: once; v_call: TRBV28; cdr3_length: 13; j_call: TRBJ1-2; cdr3_aa: CASRKTGGYGYTF; cdr3_nt: TGTGCCAGCAGAAAGACAGGCGGTTATGGCTACACCTTC
d_call: .; clone_size: .; v_call: TRBV6-5; cdr3_length: 13; j_call: TRBJ1-5; cdr3_aa: CASRGGGVQPQHF; cdr3_nt: TGTGCCAGCAGGGGGGGAGGGGTTCAGCCCCAGCATTTT
d_call: TRBD2; clone_size: .; v_call: TRBV3-1/TRBV3-2; cdr3_length: 15; j_call: TRBJ2-5; cdr3_aa: CASSRSGPGPETQYF; cdr3_nt: TGTGCCAGCAGCCGTAGCGGGCCAGGACCGGAGACCCAGTACTTC
d_call: .; clone_size: .; v_call: TRBV6-4; cdr3_length: 14; j_call: TRBJ1-6; cdr3_aa: CASSEGGPVSPLHF; cdr3_nt: TGTGCCAGCAGTGAGGGGGGGCCGGTTTCACCCCTCCACTTT
d_call: TRBD2; clone_size: .; v_call: TRBV10-2; cdr3_length: 14; j_call: TRBJ2-2; cdr3_aa: CASWAGLGSGELFF; cdr3_nt: TGCGCCAGCTGGGCGGGACTAGGGTCCGGGGAGCTGTTTTTT
d_call: TRBD1; clone_size: once; v_call: TRBV11-2; cdr3_length: 15; j_call: TRBJ1-4; cdr3_aa: CASSRGQGTNEKLFF; cdr3_nt: TGTGCCAGCAGCCGGGGACAGGGAACTAATGAAAAACTGTTTTTT
d_call: TRBD2; clone_size: once; v_call: TRBV6-1; cdr3_length: 17; j_call: TRBJ2-5; cdr3_aa: CASSEKAGASGGETQYF; cdr3_nt: TGTGCCAGCAGTGAAAAGGCGGGAGCTAGCGGGGGGGAGACCCAGTACTTC
d_call: .; clone_size: .; v_call: TRBV5-4; cdr3_length: 16; j_call: TRBJ2-2; cdr3_aa: CASSLGARGRTGELFF; cdr3_nt: TGTGCCAGCAGCTTGGGCGCCAGGGGCCGCACCGGGGAGCTGTTTTTT
d_call: .; clone_size: .; v_call: TRBV6-6; cdr3_length: 14; j_call: TRBJ2-7; cdr3_aa: CASSSQGTSYEQYF; cdr3_nt: TGTGCCAGCAGTTCGCAGGGAACCTCCTACGAGCAGTACTTC
d_call: TRBD2; clone_size: few; v_call: TRBV10-3; cdr3_length: 15; j_call: TRBJ2-5; cdr3_aa: CAISRAGEPQETQYF; cdr3_nt: TGTGCCATCAGCAGGGCGGGGGAGCCCCAAGAGACCCAGTACTTC
d_call: TRBD1; clone_size: .; v_call: TRBV19; cdr3_length: 16; j_call: TRBJ1-5; cdr3_aa: CASSMATGTGHQPQHF; cdr3_nt: TGTGCCAGTAGTATGGCAACCGGGACAGGGCATCAGCCCCAGCATTTT
d_call: .; clone_size: .; v_call: TRBV7-9; cdr3_length: 13; j_call: TRBJ1-1; cdr3_aa: CASSLRTDTEAFF; cdr3_nt: TGTGCCAGCAGCCTTAGGACAGATACTGAAGCTTTCTTT
d_call: TRBD1; clone_size: .; v_call: TRBV11-3; cdr3_length: 15; j_call: TRBJ2-1; cdr3_aa: CASRLTGGSYNEQFF; cdr3_nt: TGTGCCAGCAGATTGACAGGGGGCTCCTACAATGAGCAGTTCTTC
d_call: TRBD1; clone_size: .; v_call: TRBV7-2; cdr3_length: 13; j_call: TRBJ2-3; cdr3_aa: CASSSQGVDTQYF; cdr3_nt: TGTGCCAGCAGCTCACAGGGGGTAGATACGCAGTATTTT
d_call: .; clone_size: .; v_call: TRBV30; cdr3_length: 11; j_call: TRBJ1-1; cdr3_aa: CATKTGAEAFF; cdr3_nt: TGTGCGACCAAAACAGGCGCTGAAGCTTTCTTT
d_call: .; clone_size: .; v_call: TRBV18; cdr3_length: 13; j_call: TRBJ1-1; cdr3_aa: CASSSTQNTEAFF; cdr3_nt: TGTGCCAGCTCATCCACACAGAACACTGAAGCTTTCTTT
d_call: .; clone_size: .; v_call: TRBV5-8; cdr3_length: 14; j_call: TRBJ1-2; cdr3_aa: CASSPRDRAYGYTF; cdr3_nt: TGTGCCAGCAGCCCAAGAGATAGAGCCTATGGCTACACCTTC
d_call: .; clone_size: .; v_call: TRBV6-1; cdr3_length: 13; j_call: TRBJ1-1; cdr3_aa: CASSEIGQGEAFF; cdr3_nt: TGTGCCAGCAGTGAAATTGGGCAGGGGGAAGCTTTCTTT
d_call: TRBD2; clone_size: few; v_call: TRBV7-9; cdr3_length: 13; j_call: TRBJ2-1; cdr3_aa: CADGLAGGNEQFF; cdr3_nt: TGTGCTGACGGACTAGCGGGAGGGAATGAGCAGTTCTTC
d_call: TRBD1; clone_size: .; v_call: TRBV10-1; cdr3_length: 15; j_call: TRBJ1-3; cdr3_aa: CASRRTGDSGNTIYF; cdr3_nt: TGCGCCAGCAGAAGGACAGGGGACTCTGGAAACACCATATATTTT
d_call: .; clone_size: few; v_call: TRBV28; cdr3_length: 16; j_call: TRBJ1-5; cdr3_aa: CASSFMDRAGWRPQHF; cdr3_nt: TGTGCCAGCAGTTTTATGGATAGGGCAGGGTGGCGGCCCCAGCATTTT
d_call: .; clone_size: .; v_call: TRBV14; cdr3_length: 17; j_call: TRBJ1-3; cdr3_aa: CASSQRSGNSRGNTIYF; cdr3_nt: TGTGCCAGCAGCCAACGTTCAGGGAACAGCCGCGGAAACACCATATATTTT
d_call: .; clone_size: .; v_call: TRBV7-3; cdr3_length: 12; j_call: TRBJ2-1; cdr3_aa: CASSSQGYEQFF; cdr3_nt: TGTGCCAGCAGCTCTCAGGGGTATGAGCAGTTCTTC
d_call: TRBD1; clone_size: .; v_call: TRBV2; cdr3_length: 14; j_call: TRBJ1-1; cdr3_aa: CASSLDRRNTEAFF; cdr3_nt: TGTGCCAGCAGCCTGGACAGGCGGAACACTGAAGCTTTCTTT
d_call: .; clone_size: few; v_call: TRBV30; cdr3_length: 11; j_call: TRBJ1-2; cdr3_aa: CAWKQISGYTF; cdr3_nt: TGTGCCTGGAAACAGATTTCCGGCTACACCTTC
d_call: TRBD2; clone_size: once; v_call: TRBV13; cdr3_length: 17; j_call: TRBJ2-3; cdr3_aa: CASSLGPGGPVADTQYF; cdr3_nt: TGTGCCAGCAGCTTAGGTCCGGGAGGGCCGGTGGCAGATACGCAGTATTTT
d_call: .; clone_size: .; v_call: TRBV15; cdr3_length: 15; j_call: TRBJ2-1; cdr3_aa: CATSRTGTGYNEQFF; cdr3_nt: TGTGCCACCAGCAGAACCGGGACTGGATACAATGAGCAGTTCTTC
d_call: .; clone_size: .; v_call: TRBV7-8; cdr3_length: 12; j_call: TRBJ1-2; cdr3_aa: CASSLQGNGYTF; cdr3_nt: TGTGCCAGCAGCCTACAGGGTAATGGCTACACCTTC
d_call: .; clone_size: .; v_call: TRBV13; cdr3_length: 16; j_call: TRBJ1-6; cdr3_aa: CASSLRGLPLSSPLHF; cdr3_nt: TGTGCCAGCAGCTTACGGGGATTGCCTTTAAGTTCACCCCTCCACTTT
d_call: TRBD2; clone_size: once; v_call: TRBV9; cdr3_length: 16; j_call: TRBJ2-5; cdr3_aa: CASSREGQGYQETQYF; cdr3_nt: TGTGCCAGCAGCCGGGAGGGTCAGGGGTACCAAGAGACCCAGTACTTC
d_call: TRBD1; clone_size: .; v_call: TRBV7-9; cdr3_length: 14; j_call: TRBJ2-7; cdr3_aa: CASSTQKGGGEQYF; cdr3_nt: TGTGCCAGCAGCACCCAAAAAGGGGGCGGAGAGCAGTACTTC
d_call: TRBD2; clone_size: .; v_call: TRBV7-2; cdr3_length: 17; j_call: TRBJ2-7; cdr3_aa: CASSLVKPGLAGGRPYF; cdr3_nt: TGTGCCAGCAGCTTAGTAAAGCCGGGACTAGCGGGGGGTCGACCGTACTTC
d_call: .; clone_size: .; v_call: TRBV29-1; cdr3_length: 12; j_call: TRBJ2-5; cdr3_aa: CSATGDEETQYF; cdr3_nt: TGCAGCGCAACAGGTGACGAAGAGACCCAGTACTTC
d_call: .; clone_size: .; v_call: TRBV14; cdr3_length: 13; j_call: TRBJ1-2; cdr3_aa: CASSQDWLYGYTF; cdr3_nt: TGTGCCAGCAGCCAAGATTGGCTCTATGGCTACACCTTC
d_call: TRBD1; clone_size: .; v_call: TRBV29-1; cdr3_length: 13; j_call: TRBJ1-1; cdr3_aa: CSADRGLNTEAFF; cdr3_nt: TGCAGCGCCGACAGGGGCTTGAACACTGAAGCTTTCTTT